This TCR beta chain originates from a study of CD8 T cells in ankylosing spondylitis. The study, taken as a whole, reports: Reportedly, disease-linked clones are significantly enriched in ankylosing spondylitis patients' matched synovial fluid. Disease-associated clonotypes exhibited CD8+ identity and were relatively infrequent in peripheral blood. Within ankylosing spondylitis blood, a TCR beta motif made up of fewer than ten highly homologous variants appeared to be characteristic.

This CDR3 spans 15 amino acids. Germline assignment: CDR1 MNHEY and CDR2 SVGAGI. V lost 0 bases, J lost 4 bases, and 9 bases lay in between. Construction of TCR beta libraries was performed using quantitative 5'-RACE with molecular barcodes. TCRdb analysed the 5' RACE reads with MiXCR anew, one entry per CDR3 protein. The sample holds 750,000 to 850,000 distinct CDR3 sequences, around 11% seen once. This clonotype was detected ten times or more. Its antigen is currently unknown. This chain connects TRBV6-5 to TRBJ2-2, with D possibly matching TRBD2 (6 bases). The sequencing input was blood, either unsorted or a sorted T cell fraction (not recorded which). The source of this sequence is a male donor with ankylosing spondylitis. The CDR3 DNA reads as TGTGCCAGCAGTTACTCGGGACTGGGCACCGGGGAGCTGTTTTTT. Translated, it gives CASSYSGLGTGELFF.